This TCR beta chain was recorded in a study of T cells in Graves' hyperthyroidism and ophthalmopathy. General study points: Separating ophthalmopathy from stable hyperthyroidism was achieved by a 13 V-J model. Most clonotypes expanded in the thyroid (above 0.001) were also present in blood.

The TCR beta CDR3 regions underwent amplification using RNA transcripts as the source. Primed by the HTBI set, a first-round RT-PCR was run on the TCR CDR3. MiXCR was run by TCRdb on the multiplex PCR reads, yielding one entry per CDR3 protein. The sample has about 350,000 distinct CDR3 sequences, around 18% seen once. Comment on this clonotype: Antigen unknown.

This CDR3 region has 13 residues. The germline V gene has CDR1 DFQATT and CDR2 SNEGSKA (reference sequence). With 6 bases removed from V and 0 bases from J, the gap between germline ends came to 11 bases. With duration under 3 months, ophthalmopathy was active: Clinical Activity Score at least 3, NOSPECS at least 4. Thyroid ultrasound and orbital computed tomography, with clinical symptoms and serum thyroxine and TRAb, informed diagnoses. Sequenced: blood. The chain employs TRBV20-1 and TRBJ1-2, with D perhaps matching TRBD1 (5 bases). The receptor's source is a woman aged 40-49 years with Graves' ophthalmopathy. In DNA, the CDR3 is TGCAGTGCGCGGGACCGATCTAACTATGGCTACACCTTC. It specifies CSARDRSNYGYTF.